This paragraph reports one T cell receptor beta chain. This clone is a singleton in its sample. Its antigen target is currently unknown. Base quality data are lacking; no much larger clone is found one base away. Participants were included only if at least one PBMC sample before ART initiation and at least two post-ART samples were available. All participants with HIV were treated in the United States of America. Cryopreserved samples of about 0.95-10 million PBMC were thawed and washed before DNA extraction. At the time of the earliest PBMC sample, participants with HIV were aged between about 20 and 54 years. Per participant, PBMC samples came from 1-4 timepoints prior to ART initiation and 2-8 timepoints following ART initiation, for a median of 7 samples. Serial HIV viral load, CD4+ T-cell count, ART history and demographic data were obtained for every participant. A Qiagen kit on a QIAcube was used to extract genomic DNA from unsorted PBMC, with samples processed in batches of 12.

The CDR3 holds 16 amino acids from the cysteine to the phenylalanine. Solely the CDR3 DNA is kept, with 48 bases framed from the first base. Trimming costs V 2 bases and J 10 bases, and their ends lie 21 bases apart. For CDR1 and CDR2, the germline V gene lists SGHTA and FQGNSA. The data were obtained in a study of long-term antiretroviral therapy in people with HIV (dated 2022 in TCRdb). For the study in its entirety: Collection of the earliest samples took place about a decade ahead of the 2015 WHO recommendation for immediate ART, at a time when ART was typically delayed until CD4 counts fell. A retrospective serial study tested whether changes in peripheral blood TRB repertoire composition and diversity were associated with ART initiation and durable HIV suppression. A total of roughly 180 cryopreserved PBMC samples were contributed to the cohort by 30 adults with confirmed HIV infection, with samples collected serially over a mean of about 6 years (range 1-12). Among the 25 to 35 participants with HIV, more than ten were female. No cross-contamination during QIAcube processing was seen in test extractions of a monoclonal T-cell line run alongside around 34 polyclonal samples. Results the study describes overall, beyond this receptor: The samples were dated from 2004 to 2017, and the ART regimens that were used may be less effective than current ART regimens. Inferences about post-ART repertoire changes were limited because no data were available on ART adherence, viral resistance or therapy changes. CDR3 length ranges in HIV repertoires were narrower than in controls, and network structure suggested an antigen-experienced repertoire with only a slight naive shift after ART. Limited PBMC availability meant only the TCR beta chain was sequenced, without alpha chain pairing. Starting ART was linked to a significant rise in TRB diversity, yet even after long-term ART the diversity remained significantly lower than in transplant donor controls. Expanded TRB clones identified before ART initiation dominated the repertoire at all time points, although this dominance fluctuated and declined in many PLHIV after ART. Because cell numbers in pre-ART samples were limited, unsorted PBMC were profiled instead of sorted CD4+ and CD8+ T cells.

The immunoSEQ hsTCRB v3.0 assay was used at survey level resolution to sequence the TRB variable region. The targeted TRB sequencing depth was roughly 40,000-55,000 T-cell genomes per sample. An Illumina MiSeq with a v3 150-cycle kit was used to sequence the pooled TRB libraries. Per the authors' processing: Analysis of repertoires was carried out in R inside a reproducible Nextflow workflow spanning QC, data transformation and analysis. Custom analyses were implemented in LymphoSeq2, an R package for AIRR-Seq data exploration. Several samples that yielded fewer than 5000 total TRB sequences were excluded, so that fewer than 250 HIV repertoires were analyzed. Among the 170 to 200 retained HIV repertoires, 59 were collected before ART initiation and around 130 after ART initiation. Each repertoire was downsampled to 5000 TRB nucleotide sequences, and summary statistics were averaged across 100 downsampling iterations. The analysis kept only TRB sequences whose CDR3 regions were at least seven amino acids long. Diversity was measured with a Shannon entropy-derived clonality score and the Gini coefficient. In the repertoire networks, any two of the top 5000 CDR3 amino acid sequences were linked whenever the two sequences differed by an edit distance of one. For TRB CDR3 amino acid sequences, GLIPH2 was used to predict antigen specificity groups and MHC restriction. To flag known associations with CMV, EBV, HIV or tissue antigens, CDR3 amino acid sequences were compared against VDJdb and McPAS-TCR. Pre-ART, post-ART and control groups were compared with Wilcoxon signed-rank tests and Holm-Bonferroni correction. This immuneACCESS table, as held by TCRdb, lists in-frame sequences with V and J called but not all clones. Of the missing ones, under half trace to an unresolved V gene in checked studies; the others have no known cause. The D gene and trimming were derived from the DNA, and the V and J assignments and clone size from that table. Within this sample are 25,000 to 40,000 clones, with around 97% of them counted one time only. Of the sample, approximately 2% is held by the ten largest clones.

This specimen was unsorted PBMCs, taken 7.6 years after starting antiretroviral therapy. This sequence originates from a man younger than 45 with HIV. Recombination connected TRBV7-2 to TRBJ2-1; the D gene lacks a confident call. The CDR3 protein: CASSLPPRSPGVEQFF. The DNA sequence is TGTGCCAGCAGCTTACCCCCCCGAAGCCCTGGGGTAGAGCAGTTCTTC.